This T cell receptor (beta chain) appears in the sequencing data of a study of control samples from healthy donors and cancer patients. The germline V gene has CDR1 SGHNT and CDR2 YENEEA. After removal of 1 base from V and 10 bases from J, the junction contained 7 bases not matched to a gene. The CDR3 is 15 amino acids. The method was immunoSEQ multiplex PCR; TCRdb's version includes in-frame clones alone and lacks a portion of them. The sample has approximately 130,000 clones; approximately 87% are singletons. The chain uses TRBV11-3 and TRBJ1-6, with 7 nucleotides matching TRBD1. The receptor comes from a man aged 25-40 years in good health. The specimen sequenced was blood. The CDR3: CASSLGQGVQSPLHF. CDR3 sequence (DNA): TGTGCCAGCAGCTTAGGTCAGGGGGTACAGTCACCCCTCCACTTT.